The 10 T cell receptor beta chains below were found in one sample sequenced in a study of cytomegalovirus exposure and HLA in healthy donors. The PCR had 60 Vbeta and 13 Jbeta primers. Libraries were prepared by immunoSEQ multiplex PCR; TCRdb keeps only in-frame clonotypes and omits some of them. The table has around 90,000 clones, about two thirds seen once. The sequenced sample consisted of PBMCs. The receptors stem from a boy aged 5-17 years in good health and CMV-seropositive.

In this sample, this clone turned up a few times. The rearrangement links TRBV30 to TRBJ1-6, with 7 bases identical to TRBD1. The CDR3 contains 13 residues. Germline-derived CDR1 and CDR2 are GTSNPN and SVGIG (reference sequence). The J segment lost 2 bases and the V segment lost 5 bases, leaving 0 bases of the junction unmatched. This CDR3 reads CAWGTAYNSPLHF. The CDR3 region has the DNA TGTGCCTGGGGGACAGCCTATAATTCACCCCTCCACTTT. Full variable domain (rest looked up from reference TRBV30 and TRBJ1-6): SQTIHQWPATLVQPVGSPLSLECTVEGTSNPNLYWYRQAAGRGLQLLFYSVGIGQISSEVPQNLSASRPQDRQFILSSKKLLLSDSGFYLCAWGTAYNSPLHFGNGTRLTVT.

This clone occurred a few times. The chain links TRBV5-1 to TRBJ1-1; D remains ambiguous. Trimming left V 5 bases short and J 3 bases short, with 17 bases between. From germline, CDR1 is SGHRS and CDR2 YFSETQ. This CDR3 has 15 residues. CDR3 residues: CASRVDTGRDTEAFF. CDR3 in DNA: TGCGCCAGCAGAGTTGACACCGGTCGTGACACTGAAGCTTTCTTT.

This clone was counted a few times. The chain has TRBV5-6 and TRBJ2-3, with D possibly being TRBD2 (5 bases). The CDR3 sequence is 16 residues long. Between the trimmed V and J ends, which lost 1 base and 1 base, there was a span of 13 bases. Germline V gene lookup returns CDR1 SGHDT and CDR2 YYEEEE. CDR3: CASSLTSGLGTDTQYF. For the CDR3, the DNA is TGTGCCAGCAGCTTGACGAGCGGCCTAGGCACAGATACGCAGTATTTT.

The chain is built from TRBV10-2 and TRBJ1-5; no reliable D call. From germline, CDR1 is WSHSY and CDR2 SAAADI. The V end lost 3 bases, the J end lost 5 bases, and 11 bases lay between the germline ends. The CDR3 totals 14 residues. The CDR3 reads CASSESKSDQPQHF. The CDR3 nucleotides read TGCGCCAGCAGTGAATCGAAGAGTGATCAGCCCCAGCATTTT.

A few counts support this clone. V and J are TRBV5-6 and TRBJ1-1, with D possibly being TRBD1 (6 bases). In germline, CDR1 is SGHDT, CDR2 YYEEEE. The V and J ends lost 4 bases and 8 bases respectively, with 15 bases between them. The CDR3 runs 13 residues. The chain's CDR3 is CASSHNQGWEAFF. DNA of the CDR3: TGTGCCAGCAGCCATAATCAGGGGTGGGAAGCTTTCTTT. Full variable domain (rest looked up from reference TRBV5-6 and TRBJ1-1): DAGVTQSPTHLIKTRGQQVTLRCSPKSGHDTVSWYQQALGQGPQFIFQYYEEEERQRGNFPDRFSGHQFPNYSSELNVNALLLGDSALYLCASSHNQGWEAFFGQGTRLTVV.

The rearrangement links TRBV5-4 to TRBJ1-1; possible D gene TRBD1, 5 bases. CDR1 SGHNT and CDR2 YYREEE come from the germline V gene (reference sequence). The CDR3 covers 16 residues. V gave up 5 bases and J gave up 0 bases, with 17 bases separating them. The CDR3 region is CASRGGVGTMNTEAFF. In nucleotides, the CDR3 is TGTGCCAGCAGGGGGGGGGTCGGAACAATGAACACTGAAGCTTTCTTT.

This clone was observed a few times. CDR3 bases: TGTGCCAGCAGCGCCCTAGCGGGGGGGAACAATGAGCAGTTCTTC. This encodes CASSALAGGNNEQFF. This chain connects TRBV9 to TRBJ2-1; 12 bases are shared with TRBD2. The CDR3 extends over 15 amino acids. V was pared by 3 bases and J by 5 bases, with 3 bases of the junction left unmatched. The germline gives CDR1 SGDLS, CDR2 YYNGEE.

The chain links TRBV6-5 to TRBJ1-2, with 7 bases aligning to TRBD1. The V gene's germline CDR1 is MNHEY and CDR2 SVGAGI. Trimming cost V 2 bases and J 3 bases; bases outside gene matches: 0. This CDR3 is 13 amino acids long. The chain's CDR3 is CASSYGTDYGYTF. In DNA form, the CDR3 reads TGTGCCAGCAGTTACGGGACAGACTATGGCTACACCTTC.

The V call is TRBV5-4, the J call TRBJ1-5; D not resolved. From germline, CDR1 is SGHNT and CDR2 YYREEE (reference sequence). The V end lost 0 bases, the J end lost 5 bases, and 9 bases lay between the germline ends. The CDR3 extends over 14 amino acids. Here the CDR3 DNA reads TGTGCCAGCAGCTTGGGACCCCTAGATCAGCCCCAGCATTTT. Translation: CASSLGPLDQPQHF. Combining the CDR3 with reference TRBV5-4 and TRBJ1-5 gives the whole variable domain ETGVTQSPTHLIKTRGQQVTLRCSSQSGHNTVSWYQQALGQGPQFIFQYYREEENGRGNFPPRFSGLQFPNYSSELNVNALELDDSALYLCASSLGPLDQPQHFGDGTRLSIL.

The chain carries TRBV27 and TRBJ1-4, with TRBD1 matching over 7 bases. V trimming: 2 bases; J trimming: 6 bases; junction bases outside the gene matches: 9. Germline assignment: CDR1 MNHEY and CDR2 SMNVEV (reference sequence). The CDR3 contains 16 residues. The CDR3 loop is CASSLTGVGPHEKLFF. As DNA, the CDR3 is TGTGCCAGCAGTTTAACAGGGGTAGGCCCCCATGAAAAACTGTTTTTT.